Described below is a single T cell receptor (beta chain) sequence and its context. The source of the sample is a study of blood T cell repertoires in COVID-19. Profiling relied on immunoSEQ multiplex PCR, and the TCRdb table lists in-frame clones only, not all of them. The profile shows 200,000 to 250,000 clones, about 80% of them singletons. The CDR3 length is 17 residues. The V end lost 0 bases, the J end lost 4 bases, and 13 bases lay between the germline ends. The germline CDR1 and CDR2 sequences are LGHDT and YNNKEL (reference sequence). Cohort allocation depended upon clinical history that participants reported.

The sequencing sample was made of PBMCs or T cells enriched from blood (not recorded which). This chain joins TRBV3-1 (or the pseudogene TRBV3-2) and TRBJ1-6; D call uncertain. This TCR was sampled from a man aged 40-49 years who had recovered from COVID-19. CDR3 amino acids: CASSQEGGTAYNSPLHF. The CDR3 coding sequence is TGTGCCAGCAGCCAAGAAGGAGGAACCGCGTATAATTCACCCCTCCACTTT.